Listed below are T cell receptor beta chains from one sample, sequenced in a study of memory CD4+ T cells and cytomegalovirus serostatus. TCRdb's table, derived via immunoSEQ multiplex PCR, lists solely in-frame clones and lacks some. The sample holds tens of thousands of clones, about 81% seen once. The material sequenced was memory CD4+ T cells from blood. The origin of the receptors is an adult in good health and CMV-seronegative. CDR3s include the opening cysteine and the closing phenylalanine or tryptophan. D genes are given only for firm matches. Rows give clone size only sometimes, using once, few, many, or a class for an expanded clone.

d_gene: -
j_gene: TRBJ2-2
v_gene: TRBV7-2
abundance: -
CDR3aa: CASSAPMRGGGELFF
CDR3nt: TGTGCCAGCAGCGCACCGATGAGGGGGGGCGGGGAGCTGTTTTTT

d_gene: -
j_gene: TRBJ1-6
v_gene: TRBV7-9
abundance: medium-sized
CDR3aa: CASSERRFGNSPLHF
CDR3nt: TGTGCCAGCAGCGAAAGGAGATTCGGTAATTCACCCCTCCACTTT

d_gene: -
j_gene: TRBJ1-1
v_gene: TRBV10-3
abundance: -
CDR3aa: CAISENRDTEAFF
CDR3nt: TGTGCCATCAGTGAGAACAGGGACACTGAAGCTTTCTTT

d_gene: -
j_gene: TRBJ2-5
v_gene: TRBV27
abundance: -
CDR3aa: CASSRAGYETQYF
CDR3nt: TGTGCCAGCAGTCGGGCCGGTTATGAGACCCAGTACTTC

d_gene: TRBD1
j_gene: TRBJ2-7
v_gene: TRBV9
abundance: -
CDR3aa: CASSAQGQTDYEQYF
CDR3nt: TGTGCCAGCAGCGCACAGGGACAGACAGACTACGAGCAGTACTTC

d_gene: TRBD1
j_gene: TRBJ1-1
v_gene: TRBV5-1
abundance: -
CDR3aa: CASSPGQPLNTEAFF
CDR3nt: TGCGCCAGCAGCCCGGGACAGCCCTTGAACACTGAAGCTTTCTTT

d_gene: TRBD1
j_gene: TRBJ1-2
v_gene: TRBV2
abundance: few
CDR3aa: CASTGGYGYTF
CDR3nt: TGTGCCAGCACAGGGGGCTATGGCTACACCTTC

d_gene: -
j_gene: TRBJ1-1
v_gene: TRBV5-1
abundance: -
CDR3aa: CASSLGGFDTEAFF
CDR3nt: TGCGCCAGCAGCTTAGGAGGGTTCGACACTGAAGCTTTCTTT

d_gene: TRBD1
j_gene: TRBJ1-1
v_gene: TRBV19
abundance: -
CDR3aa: CASSNYRGNTEAFF
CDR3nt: TGTGCCAGTAGTAATTACAGGGGGAACACTGAAGCTTTCTTT

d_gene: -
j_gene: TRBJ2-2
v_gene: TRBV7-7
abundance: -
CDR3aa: CASSPRVAVRGTGELFF
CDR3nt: TGTGCTAGCAGCCCCCGGGTGGCGGTCCGAGGGACCGGGGAGCTGTTTTTT

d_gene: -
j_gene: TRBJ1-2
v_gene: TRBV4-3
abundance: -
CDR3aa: CASSQELANYGYTF
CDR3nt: TGCGCCAGCAGCCAAGAATTGGCGAACTATGGCTACACCTTC

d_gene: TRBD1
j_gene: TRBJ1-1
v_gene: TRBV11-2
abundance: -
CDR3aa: CASSFQGVMNTEAFF
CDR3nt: TGTGCCAGCAGCTTCCAGGGGGTTATGAACACTGAAGCTTTCTTT

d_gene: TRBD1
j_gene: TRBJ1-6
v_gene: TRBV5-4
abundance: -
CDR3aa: CASSSPGQGDSPLHF
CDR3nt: TGTGCCAGCAGCTCCCCGGGACAGGGGGATTCACCCCTCCACTTT

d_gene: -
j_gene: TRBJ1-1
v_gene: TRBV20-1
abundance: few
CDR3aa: CSAFNGAEAFF
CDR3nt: TGCAGTGCTTTTAATGGGGCTGAAGCTTTCTTT

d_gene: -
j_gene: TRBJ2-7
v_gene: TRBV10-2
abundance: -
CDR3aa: CASSAKAAAYEQYF
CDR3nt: TGCGCCAGCAGCGCGAAGGCGGCAGCCTACGAGCAGTACTTC

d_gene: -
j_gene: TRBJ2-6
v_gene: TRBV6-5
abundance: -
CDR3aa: CASSYSAGTGANVLTF
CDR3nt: TGTGCCAGCAGTTACTCGGCGGGGACTGGGGCCAACGTCCTGACTTTC

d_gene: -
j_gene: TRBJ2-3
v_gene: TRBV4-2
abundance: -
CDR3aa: CASSQGGSSDTQYF
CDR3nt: TGTGCCAGCAGCCAAGGGGGCAGTTCAGATACGCAGTATTTT

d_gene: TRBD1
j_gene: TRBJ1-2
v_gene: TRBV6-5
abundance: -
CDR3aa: CASSYSDRHYGYTF
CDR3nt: TGTGCCAGCAGTTACTCGGACAGGCACTATGGCTACACCTTC

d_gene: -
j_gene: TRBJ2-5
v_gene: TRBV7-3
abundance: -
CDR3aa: CASALAITETQYF
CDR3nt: TGTGCCAGCGCCCTAGCAATTACAGAGACCCAGTACTTC

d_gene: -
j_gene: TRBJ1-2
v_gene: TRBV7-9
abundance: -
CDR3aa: CASSLARVDKGYTF
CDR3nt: TGTGCCAGCAGCTTAGCGCGCGTAGATAAGGGCTACACCTTC

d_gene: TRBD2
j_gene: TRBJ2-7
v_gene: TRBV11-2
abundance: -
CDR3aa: CASSLGLAGEYEQYF
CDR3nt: TGTGCCAGCAGCTTAGGACTAGCGGGGGAATACGAGCAGTACTTC

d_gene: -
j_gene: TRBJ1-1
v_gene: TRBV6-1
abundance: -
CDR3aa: CASRRDRRNTEAFF
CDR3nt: TGTGCCAGCAGAAGGGACCGTAGGAACACTGAAGCTTTCTTT

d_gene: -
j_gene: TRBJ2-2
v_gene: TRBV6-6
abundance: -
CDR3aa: CASSYSVGENTGELFF
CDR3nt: TGTGCCAGCAGTTACTCGGTAGGGGAGAACACCGGGGAGCTGTTTTTT

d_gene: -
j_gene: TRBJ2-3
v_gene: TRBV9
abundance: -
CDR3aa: CASSVASGLQMDTQYF
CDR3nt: TGTGCCAGCAGCGTAGCGTCGGGACTGCAGATGGATACGCAGTATTTT

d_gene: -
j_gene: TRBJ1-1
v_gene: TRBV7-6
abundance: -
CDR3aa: CASSLGAGVGTNTEAFF
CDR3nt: TGTGCCAGCAGCTTAGGGGCAGGGGTTGGAACGAACACTGAAGCTTTCTTT

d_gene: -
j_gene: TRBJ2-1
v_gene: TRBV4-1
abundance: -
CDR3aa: CASSKIPGLYDEQFF
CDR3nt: TGCGCCAGCAGCAAAATCCCAGGACTCTATGATGAGCAGTTCTTC

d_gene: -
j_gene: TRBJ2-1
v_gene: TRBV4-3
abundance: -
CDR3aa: CASSQDGGFYNEQFF
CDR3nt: TGCGCCAGCAGCCAAGATGGGGGCTTTTACAATGAGCAGTTCTTC

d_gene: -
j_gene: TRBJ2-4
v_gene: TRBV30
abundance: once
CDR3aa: CAWNGATSLGGAKNIQYF
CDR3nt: TGTGCCTGGAACGGAGCGACTAGCCTAGGGGGAGCCAAAAACATTCAGTACTTC

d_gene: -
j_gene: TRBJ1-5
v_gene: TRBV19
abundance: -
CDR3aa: CASSIAVPGASSNQPQHF
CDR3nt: TGTGCCAGTAGTATAGCAGTCCCCGGAGCAAGCAGCAATCAGCCCCAGCATTTT

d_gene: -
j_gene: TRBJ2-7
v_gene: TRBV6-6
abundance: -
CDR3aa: CASSRQGEYEQYF
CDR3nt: TGTGCCAGCAGCCGGCAGGGAGAGTACGAGCAGTACTTC

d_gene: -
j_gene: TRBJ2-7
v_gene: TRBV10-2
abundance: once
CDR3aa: CASRVQGIEQYF
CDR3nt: TGCGCCAGCAGAGTACAGGGTATAGAGCAGTACTTC

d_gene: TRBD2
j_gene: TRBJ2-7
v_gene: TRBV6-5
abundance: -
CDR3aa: CASSSRGSYEQYF
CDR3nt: TGTGCCAGCAGTTCGCGGGGGTCCTACGAGCAGTACTTC

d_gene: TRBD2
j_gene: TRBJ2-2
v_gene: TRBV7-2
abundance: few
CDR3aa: CASSVSGGDTGELFF
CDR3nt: TGTGCCAGCAGCGTAAGCGGGGGGGACACCGGGGAGCTGTTTTTT

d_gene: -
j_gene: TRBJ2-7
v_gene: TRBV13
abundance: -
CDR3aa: CASSGFGGSRTYEQYF
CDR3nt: TGTGCCAGCAGCGGGTTTGGGGGAAGTAGGACCTACGAGCAGTACTTC

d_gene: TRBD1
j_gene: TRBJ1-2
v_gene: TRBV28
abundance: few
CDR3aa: CASSAGTALIYGYTF
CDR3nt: TGTGCCAGCAGTGCCGGGACAGCCCTTATTTATGGCTACACCTTC

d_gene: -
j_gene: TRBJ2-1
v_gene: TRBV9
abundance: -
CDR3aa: CASSVTDSSYNEQFF
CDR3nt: TGTGCCAGCAGCGTTACTGACAGCTCCTACAATGAGCAGTTCTTC

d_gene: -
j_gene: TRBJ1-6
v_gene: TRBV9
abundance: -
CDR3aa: CASSAGRNSPLHF
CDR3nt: TGTGCCAGCAGCGCAGGACGAAATTCACCCCTCCACTTT

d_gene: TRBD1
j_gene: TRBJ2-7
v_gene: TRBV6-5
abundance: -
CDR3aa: CASSYRDRGHYEQYF
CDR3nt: TGTGCCAGCAGTTACAGGGACAGGGGGCACTACGAGCAGTACTTC

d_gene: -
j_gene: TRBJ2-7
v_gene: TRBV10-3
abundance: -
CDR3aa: CAISDPSSGTPPKGQYF
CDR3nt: TGTGCCATCAGTGACCCCTCGTCCGGGACACCGCCTAAGGGGCAGTACTTC

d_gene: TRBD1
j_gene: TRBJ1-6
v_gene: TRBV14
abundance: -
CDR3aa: CAQGAGGNGYNSPLHF
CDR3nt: TGTGCCCAGGGGGCAGGGGGAAACGGATATAATTCACCCCTCCACTTT

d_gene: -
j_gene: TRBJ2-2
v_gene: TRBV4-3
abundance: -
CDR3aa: CASSQQGRIGELFF
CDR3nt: TGCGCCAGCAGCCAACAGGGGCGGATCGGGGAGCTGTTTTTT

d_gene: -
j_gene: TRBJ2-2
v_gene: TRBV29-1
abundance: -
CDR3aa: CSASGSVNTGELFF
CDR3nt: TGCAGCGCCTCGGGGAGCGTGAACACCGGGGAGCTGTTTTTT

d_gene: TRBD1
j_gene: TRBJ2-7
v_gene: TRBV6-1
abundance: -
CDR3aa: CASSVGQTFGVLEQYF
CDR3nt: TGTGCCAGCAGTGTGGGACAGACGTTTGGGGTTCTCGAGCAGTACTTC

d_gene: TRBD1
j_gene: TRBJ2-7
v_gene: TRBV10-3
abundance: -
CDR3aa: CAIRDGTGTYEQYF
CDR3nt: TGTGCCATCAGAGACGGGACAGGAACCTACGAGCAGTACTTC

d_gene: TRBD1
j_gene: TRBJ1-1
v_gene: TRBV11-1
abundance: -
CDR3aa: CASSPGQGQAFF
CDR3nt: TGTGCCAGCAGTCCCGGACAGGGGCAAGCTTTCTTT

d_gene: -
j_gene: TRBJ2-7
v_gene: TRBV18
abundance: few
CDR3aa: CASSQASGAYEQYF
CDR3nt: TGTGCCAGCTCACAGGCCTCGGGGGCCTACGAGCAGTACTTC

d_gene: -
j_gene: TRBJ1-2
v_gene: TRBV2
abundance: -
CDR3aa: CASSETAGRSYTF
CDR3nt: TGTGCCAGCAGTGAAACGGCAGGGAGGAGCTACACCTTC

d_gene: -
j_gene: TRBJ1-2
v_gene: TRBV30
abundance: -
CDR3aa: CAWSPIEGYTF
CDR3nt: TGTGCCTGGAGCCCGATCGAGGGCTACACCTTC

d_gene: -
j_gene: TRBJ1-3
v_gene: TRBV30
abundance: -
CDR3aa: CAWSDGTDSGNTIYF
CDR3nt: TGTGCCTGGAGTGACGGGACCGACTCTGGAAACACCATATATTTT

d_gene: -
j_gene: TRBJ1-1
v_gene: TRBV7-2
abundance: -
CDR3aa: CASSLGEGTEAFF
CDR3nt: TGTGCCAGCAGCTTAGGAGAGGGAACTGAAGCTTTCTTT

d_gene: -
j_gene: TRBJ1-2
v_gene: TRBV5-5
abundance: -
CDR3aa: CASSREAERGYGYTF
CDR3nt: TGTGCCAGCAGCCGTGAAGCGGAGAGAGGGTATGGCTACACCTTC

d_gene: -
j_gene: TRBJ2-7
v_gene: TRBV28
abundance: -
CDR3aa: CASRLSDYEQYF
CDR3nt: TGTGCCAGCAGATTGAGTGATTACGAGCAGTACTTC

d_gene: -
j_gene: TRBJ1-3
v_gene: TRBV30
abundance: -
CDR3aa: CAWTESGNTIYF
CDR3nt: TGTGCCTGGACTGAATCTGGAAACACCATATATTTT

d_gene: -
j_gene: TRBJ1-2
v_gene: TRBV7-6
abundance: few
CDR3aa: CASSGQLGGYTF
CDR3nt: TGTGCCAGCAGCGGACAGTTAGGAGGCTACACCTTC

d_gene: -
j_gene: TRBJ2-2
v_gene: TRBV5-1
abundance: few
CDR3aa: CASSPNTGELFF
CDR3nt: TGCGCCAGCAGCCCGAACACCGGGGAGCTGTTTTTT

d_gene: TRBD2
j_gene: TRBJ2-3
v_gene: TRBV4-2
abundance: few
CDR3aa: CASSTRTSGGVVTDTQYF
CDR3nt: TGTGCCAGCAGCACTCGGACTAGCGGGGGGGTAGTGACAGATACGCAGTATTTT

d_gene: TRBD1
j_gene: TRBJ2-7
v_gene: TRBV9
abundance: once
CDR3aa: CASSPGTGPYEQYF
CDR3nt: TGTGCCAGCAGCCCCGGGACAGGACCCTACGAGCAGTACTTC

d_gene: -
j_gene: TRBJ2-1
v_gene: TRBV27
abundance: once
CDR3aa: CASSFPGRRSYNEQFF
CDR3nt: TGTGCCAGCAGTTTCCCCGGACGGCGCTCCTACAATGAGCAGTTCTTC

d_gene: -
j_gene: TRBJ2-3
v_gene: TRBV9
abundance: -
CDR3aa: CASSVSPTPDTQYF
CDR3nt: TGTGCCAGCAGCGTATCACCCACTCCAGATACGCAGTATTTT